This is a list of T cell receptor beta chains from one sample in a study of blood T cell repertoires in COVID-19. Here immunoSEQ multiplex PCR was the method, and the copy in TCRdb shows in-frame clones only, minus some. The sample shows about 330,000 clones, 75% to 90% of them seen only once. Sequencing was performed on PBMCs or T cells enriched from blood (not recorded which). All receptors come from a man between 25 and 39 years old who had recovered from COVID-19. The CDR3 runs from the conserved cysteine through the conserved F or W. D genes are given only for firm matches. Only part of the rows carry a size: once, few, many, or a class if the clone is expanded.

v_call,clone_size,d_call,j_call,cdr3_nt,cdr3_aa
TRBV6-2/TRBV6-3,-,TRBD1,TRBJ1-2,TGTGCCAGCAGTTACATCGTCGGACAGGGTTACTATGGCTACACCTTC,CASSYIVGQGYYGYTF
TRBV5-1,-,-,TRBJ2-3,TGCGCCAGCAGCCTCACAGATACGCAGTATTTT,CASSLTDTQYF
TRBV20-1,-,-,TRBJ1-1,TGCAGTGCTAGTGTCAGGGACACTGAAGCTTTCTTT,CSASVRDTEAFF
TRBV6-5,-,TRBD1,TRBJ1-1,TGTGCCAGCACCAGGACAGGGGTCACTGAAGCTTTCTTT,CASTRTGVTEAFF
TRBV4-1,-,-,TRBJ1-4,TGCGCCAGCAGCCAGGAGGGAAGGGCTAATGAAAAACTGTTTTTT,CASSQEGRANEKLFF
TRBV27,-,-,TRBJ1-4,TGTGCCAGCAGTCCGTACACAGGGCGAGGGGCAACTAATGAAAAACTGTTTTTT,CASSPYTGRGATNEKLFF
TRBV3-1/TRBV3-2,-,TRBD2,TRBJ2-3,TGTGCCAGCAGCCAAGTATCGGGGAGGGGCACAGATACGCAGTATTTT,CASSQVSGRGTDTQYF
TRBV11-2,-,-,TRBJ2-2,TGTGCCAGCAGCTTAGATCCGATCGGGGCGAACACCGGGGAGCTGTTTTTT,CASSLDPIGANTGELFF
TRBV7-9,-,TRBD1,TRBJ1-5,TGTGCCAGCAGCCAGACAGGGGGCGCGTGGCAGCCCCAGCATTTT,CASSQTGGAWQPQHF
TRBV29-1,-,-,TRBJ1-1,TGCAGCGCTGGGACCGCTCGACAGGCTGAAGCTTTCTTT,CSAGTARQAEAFF
TRBV11-3,-,TRBD1,TRBJ1-5,TGTGCCAGCAGCTTAGATCCCCGGACAGGCGGCCCGTATAGCAATCAGCCCCAGCATTTT,CASSLDPRTGGPYSNQPQHF
TRBV28,-,-,TRBJ1-1,TGTGCCAGCAGTTTCGGACCGGGACAAGGTGAAGCTTTCTTT,CASSFGPGQGEAFF
TRBV7-3,-,-,TRBJ1-2,TGTGCCAGCAGCTTAACGTCCCAGGATGGTAATGGCTACACCTTC,CASSLTSQDGNGYTF
TRBV5-4,-,-,TRBJ2-5,TGTGCCAGCAGCTTGGCCAGAGGGGGCCAAGAGACCCAGTACTTC,CASSLARGGQETQYF
TRBV7-8,-,TRBD1,TRBJ2-5,TGTGCCAGCACCCTCTCCGGGACAGGGGTATGGGAGACCCAGTACTTC,CASTLSGTGVWETQYF
TRBV15,-,TRBD1,TRBJ1-6,TGTGCCACCAGCAGAGATGGGACAGGTCTAAGCTCCTATAATTCACCCCTCCACTTT,CATSRDGTGLSSYNSPLHF
TRBV4-1,few,TRBD1,TRBJ1-2,TGCGCCAGCAGCCAGGGGAACAGGGGGCGTAACTATGGCTACACCTTC,CASSQGNRGRNYGYTF
TRBV10-3,-,TRBD1,TRBJ2-5,TGTGCCATCAATTCAGGGGGCGCGGAGACCCAGTACTTC,CAINSGGAETQYF
TRBV4-1,-,-,TRBJ2-7,TGCGCCAGCAGCCAACCAACGGACAACGGCGAGCAGTACTTC,CASSQPTDNGEQYF
TRBV19,once,TRBD1,TRBJ1-4,TGTGCCAGTAGTCCAACCGGGACAGGGTATGAAAAACTGTTTTTT,CASSPTGTGYEKLFF
TRBV28,-,TRBD2,TRBJ2-1,TGTGCCAGCAGTCTAGCGGGGTGGAATGAGCAGTTCTTC,CASSLAGWNEQFF
TRBV7-9,-,TRBD2,TRBJ2-3,TGTGCCAGCATTAGACTAGCGGGGGAAGATACGCAGTATTTT,CASIRLAGEDTQYF